What follows describes a single T cell receptor (beta chain). Its specificity is unknown. The protocol was immunoSEQ multiplex PCR, while the TCRdb copy is restricted to in-frame clones and leaves out a portion. Of 45,000 to 60,000 clones listed, 85% to 95% were seen once; the top ten hold 0.23%. Germline CDR1 is SGHTA and CDR2 is FQGTGA. The V end was cut by 4 bases, the J end by 4 bases, with 4 bases between. This CDR3 has 12 amino acids. This entry comes from a study of graft-versus-host responses after intestinal transplantation. The study's findings and limits: After transplant, early declines in HvG clones were associated with peak levels of circulating GvH clones.

The origin of this receptor is a human donor who was the organ donor for an intestinal transplant. The sample was unstimulated CD8+ T cells sorted from spleen or lymph node cells, taken before transplant. The chain carries TRBV7-3 and TRBJ2-2; D is undetermined. CDR3 sequence (DNA): TGTGCCAGCAGCTCGGGCACCGGGGAGCTGTTTTTT. It encodes CASSSGTGELFF.